This T cell receptor beta chain is drawn from a study of CD8+ T cells in alopecia areata. Study conclusions and caveats: Across lesional scalp, and particularly alopecia totalis/universalis, clonality surpassed that of normal scalp.

Note on this clone: The antigen remains unidentified.

Extraction of RNA preceded its reverse transcription into cDNA, which served as the sequencing template. Profiling relied on immunoSEQ multiplex PCR, and the TCRdb table lists in-frame clones only, not all of them. The repertoire holds 90,000 to 150,000 clones, around 64% seen once, with around 2.7% in the top ten. The researchers isolated CD4+ and CD8+ T cells from PBMCs by sorting. V was shortened by 3 bases and J by 6 bases, with 6 bases between the two germline ends. The CDR3 contains 12 residues. The germline V gene has CDR1 SNHLY and CDR2 FYNNEI. The rearrangement joins TRBV2 to TRBJ2-1; TRBD1 is a possible D gene (5 bases). Input material: CD4+ T cells sorted from blood. This sequence was found in a human donor in good health. This CDR3 reads CASSDQGNEQFF. CDR3 DNA: TGTGCCAGCAGTGACCAGGGCAATGAGCAGTTCTTC.